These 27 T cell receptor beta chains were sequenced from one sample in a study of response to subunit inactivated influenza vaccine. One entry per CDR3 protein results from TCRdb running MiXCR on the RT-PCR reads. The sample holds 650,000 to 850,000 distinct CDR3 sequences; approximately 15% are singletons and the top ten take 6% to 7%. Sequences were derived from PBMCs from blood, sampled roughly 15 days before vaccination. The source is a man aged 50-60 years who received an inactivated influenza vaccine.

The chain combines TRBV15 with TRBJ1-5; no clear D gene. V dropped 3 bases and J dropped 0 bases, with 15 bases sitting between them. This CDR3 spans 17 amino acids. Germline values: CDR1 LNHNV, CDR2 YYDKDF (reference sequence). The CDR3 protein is CATSSPDGLFSNQPQHF. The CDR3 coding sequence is TGTGCCACCAGCAGCCCCGACGGATTGTTTAGCAATCAGCCCCAGCATTTT.

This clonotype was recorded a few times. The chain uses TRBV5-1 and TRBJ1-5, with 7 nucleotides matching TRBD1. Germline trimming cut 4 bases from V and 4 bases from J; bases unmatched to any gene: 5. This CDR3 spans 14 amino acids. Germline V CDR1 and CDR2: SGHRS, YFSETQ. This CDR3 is CASSGGQPNQPQHF. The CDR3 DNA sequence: TGCGCCAGCAGCGGGGGACAGCCAAATCAGCCCCAGCATTTT.

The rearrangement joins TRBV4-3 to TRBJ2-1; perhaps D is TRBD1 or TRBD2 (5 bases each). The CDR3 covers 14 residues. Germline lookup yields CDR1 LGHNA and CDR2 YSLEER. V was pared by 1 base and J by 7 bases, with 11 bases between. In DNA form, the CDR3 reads TGCGCCAGCAGCCAAGGTTGGGACGGGAATGAGCAGTTCTTC. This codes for CASSQGWDGNEQFF.

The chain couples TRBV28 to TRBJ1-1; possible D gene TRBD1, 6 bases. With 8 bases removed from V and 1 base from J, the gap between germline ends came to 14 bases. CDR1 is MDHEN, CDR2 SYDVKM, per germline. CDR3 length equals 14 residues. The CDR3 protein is CASEPARGNTEAFF. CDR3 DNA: TGTGCCAGCGAACCCGCCAGGGGGAACACTGAAGCTTTCTTT.

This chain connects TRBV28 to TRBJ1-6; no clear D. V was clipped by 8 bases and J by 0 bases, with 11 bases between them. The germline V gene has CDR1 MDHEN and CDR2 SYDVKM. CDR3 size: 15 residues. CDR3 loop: CASLTASSYNSPLHF. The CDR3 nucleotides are TGTGCCAGCCTGACGGCGAGCTCCTATAATTCACCCCTCCACTTT.

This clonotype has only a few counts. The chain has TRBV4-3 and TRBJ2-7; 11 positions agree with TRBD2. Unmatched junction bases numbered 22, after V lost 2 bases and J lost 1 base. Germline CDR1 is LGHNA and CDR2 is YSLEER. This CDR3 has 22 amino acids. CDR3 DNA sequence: TGCGCCAGCAGCCAAAGACACTCCGGGACTAGCGGACCCTTCCATGCGTCCTACGAGCAGTACTTC. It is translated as CASSQRHSGTSGPFHASYEQYF.

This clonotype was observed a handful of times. The CDR3 reads CASSYGTSADTQYF. DNA for the CDR3: TGTGCCAGCAGCTATGGGACTAGCGCAGATACGCAGTATTTT. V and J are TRBV9 and TRBJ2-3; 10 bases line up with TRBD2. Trimming removed 4 bases from V and 4 bases from J; junction bases left unmatched: 3. CDR1 is SGDLS and CDR2 is YYNGEE in the germline V gene. The CDR3 loop spans 14 amino acids.

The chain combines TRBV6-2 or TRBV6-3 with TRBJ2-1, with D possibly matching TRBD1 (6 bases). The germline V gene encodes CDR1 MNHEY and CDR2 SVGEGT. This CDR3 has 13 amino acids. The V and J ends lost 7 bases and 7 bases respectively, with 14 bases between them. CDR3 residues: CASKLAGENEQFF. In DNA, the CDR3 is TGTGCCAGCAAACTCGCAGGGGAAAATGAGCAGTTCTTC.

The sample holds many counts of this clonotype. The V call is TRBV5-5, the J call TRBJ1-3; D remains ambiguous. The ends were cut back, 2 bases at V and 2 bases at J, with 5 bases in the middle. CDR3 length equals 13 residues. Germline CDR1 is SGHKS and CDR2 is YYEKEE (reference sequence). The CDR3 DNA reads TGTGCCAGCAGCTTTGGTCCTGGAAACACCATATATTTT. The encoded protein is CASSFGPGNTIYF.

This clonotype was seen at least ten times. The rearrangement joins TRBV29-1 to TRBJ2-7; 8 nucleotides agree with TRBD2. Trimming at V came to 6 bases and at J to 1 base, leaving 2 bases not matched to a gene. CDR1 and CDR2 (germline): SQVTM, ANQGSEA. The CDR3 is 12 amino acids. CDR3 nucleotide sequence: TGCAGCGTCCGGGAGGGATCCTACGAGCAGTACTTC. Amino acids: CSVREGSYEQYF.

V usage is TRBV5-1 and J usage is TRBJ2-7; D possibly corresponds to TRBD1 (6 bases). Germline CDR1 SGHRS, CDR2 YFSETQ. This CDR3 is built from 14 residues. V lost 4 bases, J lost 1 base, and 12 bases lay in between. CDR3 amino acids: CASSRDNLSYEQYF. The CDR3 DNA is TGCGCCAGCAGCCGGGACAACCTATCCTACGAGCAGTACTTC.

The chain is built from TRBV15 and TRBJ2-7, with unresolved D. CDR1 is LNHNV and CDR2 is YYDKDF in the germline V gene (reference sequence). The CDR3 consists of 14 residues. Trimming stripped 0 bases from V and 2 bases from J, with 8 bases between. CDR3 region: CATSRDLMAYEQYF. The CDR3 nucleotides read TGTGCCACCAGCAGAGATCTAATGGCCTACGAGCAGTACTTC.

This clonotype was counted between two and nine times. The CDR3, as DNA: TGTGCCAGCAGCACTCGGGACAATGAGCAGTTCTTC. Encoded protein: CASSTRDNEQFF. The genes are TRBV12-3 or TRBV12-4 and TRBJ2-1; no firm D call. CDR3 length: 12 amino acids. V dropped 6 bases and J dropped 5 bases, with 8 bases sitting between them.

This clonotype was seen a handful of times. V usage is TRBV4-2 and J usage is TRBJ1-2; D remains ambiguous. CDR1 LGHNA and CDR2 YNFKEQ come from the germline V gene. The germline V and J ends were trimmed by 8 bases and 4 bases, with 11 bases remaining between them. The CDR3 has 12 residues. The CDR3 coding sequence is TGTGCCAGCGCTCGGACGGCCTATGGCTACACCTTC. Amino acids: CASARTAYGYTF.

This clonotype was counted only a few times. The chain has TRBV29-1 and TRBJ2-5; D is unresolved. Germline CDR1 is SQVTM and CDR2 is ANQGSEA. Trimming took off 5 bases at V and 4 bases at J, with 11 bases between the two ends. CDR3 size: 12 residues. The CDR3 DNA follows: TGCAGCGTTTCGAAGTCCTCAGAGACCCAGTACTTC. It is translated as CSVSKSSETQYF. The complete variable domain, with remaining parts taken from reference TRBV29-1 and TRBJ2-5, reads SAVISQKPSRDICQRGTSLTIQCQVDSQVTMMFWYRQQPGQSLTLIATANQGSEATYESGFVIDKFPISRPNLTFSTLTVSNMSPEDSSIYLCSVSKSSETQYFGPGTRLLVL.

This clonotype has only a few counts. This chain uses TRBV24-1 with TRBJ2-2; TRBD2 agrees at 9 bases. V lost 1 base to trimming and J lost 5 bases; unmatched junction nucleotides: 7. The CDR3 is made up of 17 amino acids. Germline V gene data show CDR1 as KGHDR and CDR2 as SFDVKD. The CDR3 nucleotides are TGTGCCACCAGTGATTTCTCGCGGGGGGGCTCGACCGGGGAGCTGTTTTTT. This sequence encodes CATSDFSRGGSTGELFF.

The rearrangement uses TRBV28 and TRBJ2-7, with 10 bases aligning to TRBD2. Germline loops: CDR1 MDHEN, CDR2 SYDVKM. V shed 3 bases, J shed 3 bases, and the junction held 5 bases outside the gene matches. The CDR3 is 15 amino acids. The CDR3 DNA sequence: TGTGCCAGCAGTTTGTCTAGCGGGAGTCTCTACGAGCAGTACTTC. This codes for CASSLSSGSLYEQYF.

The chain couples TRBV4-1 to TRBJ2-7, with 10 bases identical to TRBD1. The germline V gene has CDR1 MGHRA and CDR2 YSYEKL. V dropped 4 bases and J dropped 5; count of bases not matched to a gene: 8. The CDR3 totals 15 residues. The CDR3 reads CASSPGTGDPHEQYF. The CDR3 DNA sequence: TGCGCCAGCAGCCCTGGGACAGGGGATCCCCACGAGCAGTACTTC.

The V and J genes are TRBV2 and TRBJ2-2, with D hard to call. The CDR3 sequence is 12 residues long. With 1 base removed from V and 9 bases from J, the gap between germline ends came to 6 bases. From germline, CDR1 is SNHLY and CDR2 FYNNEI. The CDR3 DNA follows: TGTGCCAGCAGTGAAGAGGTCCGGGAGCTGTTTTTT. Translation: CASSEEVRELFF.

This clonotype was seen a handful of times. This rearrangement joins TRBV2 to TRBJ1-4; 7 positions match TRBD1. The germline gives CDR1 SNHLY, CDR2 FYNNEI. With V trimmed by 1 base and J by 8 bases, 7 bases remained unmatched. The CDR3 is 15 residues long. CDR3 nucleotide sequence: TGTGCCAGCAGTGAAGTGACAGGGTCGGGCGAAAAACTGTTTTTT. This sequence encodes CASSEVTGSGEKLFF.

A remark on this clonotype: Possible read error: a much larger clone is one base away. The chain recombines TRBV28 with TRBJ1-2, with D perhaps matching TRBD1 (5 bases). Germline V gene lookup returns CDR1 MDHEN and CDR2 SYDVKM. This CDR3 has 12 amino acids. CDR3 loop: CASGIRRVGYNF. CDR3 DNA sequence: TGTGCCAGCGGTATCCGCAGGGTTGGCTACAACTTC.

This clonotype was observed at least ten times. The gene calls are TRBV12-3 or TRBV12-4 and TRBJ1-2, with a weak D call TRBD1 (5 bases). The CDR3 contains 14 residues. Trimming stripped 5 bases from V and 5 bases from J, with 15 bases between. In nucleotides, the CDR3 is TGTGCCAGCAGTCCCCGGGACGGTCAGTATGGCTACACCTTC. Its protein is CASSPRDGQYGYTF.

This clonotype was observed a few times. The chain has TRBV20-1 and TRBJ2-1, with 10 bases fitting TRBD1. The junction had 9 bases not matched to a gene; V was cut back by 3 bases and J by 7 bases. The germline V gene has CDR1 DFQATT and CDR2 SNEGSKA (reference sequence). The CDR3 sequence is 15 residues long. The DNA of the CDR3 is TGCAGTGCTAGGCGACCGGGACAGGGGAGGAATGAGCAGTTCTTC. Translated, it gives CSARRPGQGRNEQFF.

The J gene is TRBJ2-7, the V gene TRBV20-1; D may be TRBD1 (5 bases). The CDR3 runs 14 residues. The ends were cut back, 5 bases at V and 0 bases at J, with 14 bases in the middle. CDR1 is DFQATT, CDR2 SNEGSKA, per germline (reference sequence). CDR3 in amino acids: CSAQPADSSYEQYF. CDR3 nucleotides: TGCAGTGCTCAACCAGCAGACAGCTCCTACGAGCAGTACTTC.

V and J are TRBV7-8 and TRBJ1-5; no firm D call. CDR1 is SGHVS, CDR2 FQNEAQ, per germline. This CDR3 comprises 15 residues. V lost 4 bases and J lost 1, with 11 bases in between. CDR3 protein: CASSSLGLSNQPQHF. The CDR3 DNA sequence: TGTGCCAGCAGCTCCTTGGGGTTGAGCAATCAGCCCCAGCATTTT.

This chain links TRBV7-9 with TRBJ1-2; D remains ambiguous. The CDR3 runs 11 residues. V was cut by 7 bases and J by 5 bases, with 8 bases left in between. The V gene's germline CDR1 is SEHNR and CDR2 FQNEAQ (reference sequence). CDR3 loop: CASTSRYGYTF. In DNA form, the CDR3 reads TGTGCCAGCACCTCGAGATATGGCTACACCTTC.

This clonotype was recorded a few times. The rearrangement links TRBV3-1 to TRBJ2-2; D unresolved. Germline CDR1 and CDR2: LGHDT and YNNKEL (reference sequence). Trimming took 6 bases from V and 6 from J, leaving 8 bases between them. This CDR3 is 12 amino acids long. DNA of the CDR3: TGTGCCAGCAGGACCATAGCCGGGGAGCTGTTTTTT. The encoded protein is CASRTIAGELFF.